A selection of T cell receptor beta chains follows, all from one sample in a study of control samples from healthy donors and cancer patients. Clones were sequenced by immunoSEQ multiplex PCR, and TCRdb holds only the in-frame ones, with some missing. The table records 100,000 to 150,000 clones, 80% to 95% of them present only once. Specimen: blood. These receptors originate from a middle-aged man in good health. Both conserved end residues are trimmed from each CDR3. D genes are given only for firm matches.

>TRBV19|NA
ASRGSQLAKNIQY
>TRBV19|NA
ASNPQGGPYEQY
>TRBV5-4|NA
ASSPPGLPDNEQF
>TRBV19|TRBD2
ASSISGERGGGTDTQY
>TRBV3-1/TRBV3-2|NA
ASSQEPSNSPLH
>TRBV18|NA
ASSPLISGHTDTQY
>TRBV12-3/TRBV12-4|NA
ASSLGYEQY
>TRBV28|NA
ASSHDQAQETQY
>TRBV11-2|TRBD2
ASSFGGGGEQF
>TRBV5-1|NA
ASSLGGSQNYGYT
>TRBV5-5|NA
ASSLSHRNEKLF
>TRBV2|TRBD2
ASTSWGGGELF
>TRBV5-1|NA
ASSFSGDTEAF
>TRBV6-5|NA
ASSLTGQHTEAF
>TRBV7-3|NA
ASSLMIRDAYNEQF
>TRBV5-1|NA
ASSLGGADNYGYT
>TRBV10-3|NA
AISEFRSYEQY
>TRBV7-8|TRBD1
ASSLRDRDYGYT
>TRBV5-1|NA
ASSLRDKLTGELF
>TRBV9|NA
ASSPLGRDNEQF
>TRBV13|NA
ASSSQNQPQH
>TRBV14|NA
ASSQGFYEQF
>TRBV30|NA
AWKRGGPFPYEQY
>TRBV21-1|NA
ASSKFRDHYSYEQY
>TRBV3-1/TRBV3-2|NA
ASSQPKRETQY
>TRBV29-1|NA
SVAPNEQF
>TRBV7-6|TRBD2
ASSTGTSGGQNTQY
>TRBV7-2|TRBD2
ASSLGPLAGALDTQY
>TRBV23-1|NA
ASSHPTLGNNEQF
>TRBV7-9|NA
ASSLDISDGYT
>TRBV7-2|NA
ASSSRTGLETQY
>TRBV9|TRBD1
ASSPRTGENYGYT
>TRBV19|NA
ASSIQGSRDTQY
>TRBV9|NA
ASSVDLLGGINEKLF
>TRBV11-2|NA
ASSYWDGANYGYT
>TRBV5-4|TRBD1
ASSSTSQGAGNSPLH